The clone carrying this T cell receptor beta chain showed up many times. Its antigen is unidentified. Germline DNA was extracted alongside blood RNA, which was obtained from unsorted whole blood. V was pared by 6 bases and J by 10 bases, with 7 bases of the junction left unmatched. The CDR3 spans 15 residues. Germline CDR1 and CDR2: MNHEY and SVGAGI. This sample was included in a study of tumor-infiltrating lymphocytes in primary liver carcinoma. Study-wide points: Tumor-blood pairs (like tumor-adjacent pairs) overlapped less than tumor region pairs did.

A primer matching the constant region was used to make TCR beta cDNA from 450 to 500 ng of total RNA. Modified slightly, ARM-PCR produced TCR beta libraries over three nested multiplex PCR rounds. With TRBV1-TRBV30 forward primers and a C-beta reverse primer, the first two PCR rounds were run for 9 to 10 cycles each. TCRdb passed the multiplex PCR reads through MiXCR, listing each CDR3 protein once. The sample has fewer than 250,000 distinct CDR3 sequences, approximately 64% seen once. The source material was peripheral blood. This chain connects TRBV6-5 to TRBJ2-1; the match to TRBD2 covers 15 bases. The sequence derives from a woman in her fifties or sixties with primary liver carcinoma and hepatitis B virus infection. The CDR3 DNA is TGTGCCAGCAGCTATGGACTAGCGGGAGGGGACGAGCAGTTCTTC. This gives the protein CASSYGLAGGDEQFF.